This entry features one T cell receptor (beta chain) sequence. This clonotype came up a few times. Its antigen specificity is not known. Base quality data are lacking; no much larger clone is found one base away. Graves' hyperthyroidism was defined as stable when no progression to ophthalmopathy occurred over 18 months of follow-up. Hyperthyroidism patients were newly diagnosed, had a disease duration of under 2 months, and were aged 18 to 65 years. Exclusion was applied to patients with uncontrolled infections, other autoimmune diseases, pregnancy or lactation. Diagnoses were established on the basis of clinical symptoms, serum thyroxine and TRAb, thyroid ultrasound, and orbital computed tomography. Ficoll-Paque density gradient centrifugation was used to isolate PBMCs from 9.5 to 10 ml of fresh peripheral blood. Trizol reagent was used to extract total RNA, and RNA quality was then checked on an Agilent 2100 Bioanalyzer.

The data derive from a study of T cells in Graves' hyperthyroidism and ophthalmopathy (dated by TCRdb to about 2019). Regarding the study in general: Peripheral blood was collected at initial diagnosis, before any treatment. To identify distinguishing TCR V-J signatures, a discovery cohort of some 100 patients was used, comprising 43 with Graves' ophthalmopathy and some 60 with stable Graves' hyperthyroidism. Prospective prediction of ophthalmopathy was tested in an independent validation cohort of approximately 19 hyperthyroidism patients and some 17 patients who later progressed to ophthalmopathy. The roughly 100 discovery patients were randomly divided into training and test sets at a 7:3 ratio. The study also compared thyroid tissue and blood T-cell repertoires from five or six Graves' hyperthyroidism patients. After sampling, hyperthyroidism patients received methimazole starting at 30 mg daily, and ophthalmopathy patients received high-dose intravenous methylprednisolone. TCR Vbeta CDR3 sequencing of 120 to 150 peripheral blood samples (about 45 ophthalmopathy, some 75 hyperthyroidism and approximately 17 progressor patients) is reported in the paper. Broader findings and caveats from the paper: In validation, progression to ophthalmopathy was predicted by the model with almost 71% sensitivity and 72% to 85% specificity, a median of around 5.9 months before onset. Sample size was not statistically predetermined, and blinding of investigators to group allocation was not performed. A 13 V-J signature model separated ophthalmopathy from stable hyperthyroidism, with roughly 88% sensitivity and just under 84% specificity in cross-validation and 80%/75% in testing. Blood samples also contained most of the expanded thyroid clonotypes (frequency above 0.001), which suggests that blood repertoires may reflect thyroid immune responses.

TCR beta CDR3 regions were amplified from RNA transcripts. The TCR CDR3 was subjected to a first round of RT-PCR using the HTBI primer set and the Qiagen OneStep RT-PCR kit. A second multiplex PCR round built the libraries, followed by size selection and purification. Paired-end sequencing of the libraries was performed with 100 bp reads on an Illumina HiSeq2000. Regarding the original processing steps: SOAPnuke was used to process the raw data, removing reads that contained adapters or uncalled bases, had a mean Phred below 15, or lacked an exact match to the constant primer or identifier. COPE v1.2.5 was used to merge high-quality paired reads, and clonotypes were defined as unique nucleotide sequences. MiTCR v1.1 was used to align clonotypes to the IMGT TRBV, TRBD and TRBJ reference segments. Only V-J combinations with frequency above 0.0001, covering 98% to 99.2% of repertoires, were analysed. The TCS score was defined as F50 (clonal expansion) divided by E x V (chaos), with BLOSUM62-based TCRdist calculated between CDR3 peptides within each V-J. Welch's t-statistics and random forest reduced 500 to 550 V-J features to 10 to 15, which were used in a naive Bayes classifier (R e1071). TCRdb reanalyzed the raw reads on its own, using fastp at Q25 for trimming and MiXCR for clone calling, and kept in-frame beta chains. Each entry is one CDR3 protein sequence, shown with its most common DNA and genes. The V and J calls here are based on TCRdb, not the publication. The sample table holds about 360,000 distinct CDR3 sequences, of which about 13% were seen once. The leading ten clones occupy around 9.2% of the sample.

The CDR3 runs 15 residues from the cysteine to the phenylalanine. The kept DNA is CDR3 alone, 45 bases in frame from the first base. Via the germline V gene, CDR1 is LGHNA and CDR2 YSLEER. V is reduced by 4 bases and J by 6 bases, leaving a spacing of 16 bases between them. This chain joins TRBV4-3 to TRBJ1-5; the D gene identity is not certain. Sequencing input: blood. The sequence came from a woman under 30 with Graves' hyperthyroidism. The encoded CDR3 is CASSPGLGAGQPQHF. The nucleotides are TGCGCCAGCAGCCCAGGACTGGGTGCCGGTCAGCCCCAGCATTTT.